This T cell receptor beta chain was found in a study of CD8 T cells in ankylosing spondylitis. TCRdb re-derived calls from the 5' RACE reads in MiXCR, one entry per CDR3 protein. The repertoire holds 110,000 to 150,000 distinct CDR3 sequences, with 7% to 9% as singletons. This CDR3 is 13 amino acids long. Germline V gene data show CDR1 as SGHTA and CDR2 as FQGNSA. After removal of 3 bases from V and 7 bases from J, the junction contained 4 bases not matched to a gene. The chain carries TRBV7-2 and TRBJ1-2; 8 nucleotides align to TRBD1. The source is a male donor with ankylosing spondylitis. Sequenced: synovial fluid, either unsorted or a sorted T cell fraction (not recorded which). The CDR3 region has the DNA TGTGCCAGCAGCTTCACCACAGGGGGTGGCTACACCTTC. Encoded protein: CASSFTTGGGYTF.